These T cell receptor beta chains were read from a single sample in a study of regulatory T cells in long-lasting Graves disease. Each CDR3 protein is one row after TCRdb ran MiXCR on the multiplex PCR reads. Of about 360,000 distinct CDR3 sequences in the sample, 15% to 20% were seen once. The sample was also reused in another study, on T cells in Graves' hyperthyroidism and ophthalmopathy.

The input for sequencing was peripheral blood mononuclear cells (PBMCs), taken at new diagnosis, from a patient treated with antithyroid drugs. The receptors derive from a woman in her late teens or twenties with Graves disease. Both conserved end residues are part of each CDR3. A D gene is named only where the DNA matches it firmly. Clone size is given for some rows only: seen once, a few or many times, or a class if the clone is expanded.

.,.,TRBJ1-1,TRBV10-3,CAISDPGAAEAFF,TGTGCCATCAGTGACCCCGGCGCGGCTGAAGCTTTCTTT
many,.,TRBJ2-6,TRBV28,CASSLDREFSGANVLTF,TGTGCCAGCAGTTTAGACAGAGAGTTCTCTGGGGCCAACGTCCTGACTTTC
many,.,TRBJ2-2,TRBV28,CASSLTLGAGRTGELFF,TGTGCCAGCAGTTTAACCCTGGGGGCGGGTAGGACCGGGGAGCTGTTTTTT
many,.,TRBJ2-3,TRBV11-1,CASSLWDLTDTQYF,TGTGCCAGCAGCTTATGGGACCTCACAGATACGCAGTATTTT
many,TRBD2,TRBJ2-7,TRBV11-2,CASSPLAGGYEQYF,TGTGCCAGCAGCCCCCTAGCGGGGGGCTACGAGCAGTACTTC
.,.,TRBJ1-2,TRBV6-2/TRBV6-3,CASTQGLDGYTF,TGTGCCAGCACTCAGGGTCTCGATGGCTACACCTTC
.,TRBD1,TRBJ1-1,TRBV5-1,CASSFDRGRRNTEAFF,TGCGCCAGCAGCTTTGACAGGGGGCGTCGGAACACTGAAGCTTTCTTT
many,TRBD1,TRBJ2-1,TRBV2,CASSHDRVHEQFF,TGTGCCAGCTCTCATGACAGGGTCCATGAGCAGTTCTTC
.,.,TRBJ1-1,TRBV7-9,CASSSLGVWREAFF,TGTGCCAGCAGCTCCTTAGGGGTTTGGCGTGAAGCTTTCTTT
few,.,TRBJ1-5,TRBV6-1,CASRGEGAGNQPQHF,TGTGCCAGCAGGGGCGAAGGGGCCGGCAATCAGCCCCAGCATTTT
many,.,TRBJ2-1,TRBV28,CASSIPGILNEQFF,TGTGCCAGCAGCATCCCAGGAATTTTGAATGAGCAGTTCTTC
many,TRBD1,TRBJ2-3,TRBV11-3,CASSPGQGSADTQYF,TGTGCCAGCAGCCCGGGACAGGGAAGCGCAGATACGCAGTATTTT
.,TRBD2,TRBJ2-7,TRBV6-1,CATRLAGGSYEQYF,TGTGCCACCCGACTAGCGGGGGGTTCCTACGAGCAGTACTTC
many,.,TRBJ2-1,TRBV20-1,CSARDRGANWDNEQFF,TGCAGTGCTAGAGACCGGGGGGCGAATTGGGACAATGAGCAGTTCTTC
once,TRBD1,TRBJ2-7,TRBV18,CASSSPTGVLEQYF,TGTGCCAGCTCATCTCCGACAGGGGTACTCGAGCAGTACTTC
many,TRBD1,TRBJ2-7,TRBV28,CASSAPGTGAYEQYF,TGTGCCAGCAGTGCTCCCGGGACAGGGGCCTACGAGCAGTACTTC
many,.,TRBJ1-5,TRBV28,CASSLGRRGAQPQHF,TGTGCCAGCAGTTTGGGGAGAAGGGGGGCTCAGCCCCAGCATTTT
few,TRBD1,TRBJ1-5,TRBV27,CASSGGTGGHQPQHF,TGTGCCAGCAGTGGGGGGACAGGGGGACATCAGCCCCAGCATTTT
few,.,TRBJ2-1,TRBV6-2/TRBV6-3,CASSSPGTYYNEQFF,TGTGCCAGCAGTTCCCCAGGGACTTACTACAATGAGCAGTTCTTC
many,.,TRBJ1-1,TRBV7-2,CASSPPVVEAFF,TGTGCCAGCAGCCCCCCCGTCGTTGAAGCTTTCTTT
many,.,TRBJ2-1,TRBV4-1,CASSQDEGGTYNEQFF,TGCGCCAGCAGCCAAGATGAGGGGGGGACTTACAATGAGCAGTTCTTC
many,.,TRBJ1-5,TRBV20-1,CSARPSSGGNQPQHF,TGCAGTGCTAGGCCCAGCTCTGGGGGCAATCAGCCCCAGCATTTT
many,.,TRBJ2-7,TRBV2,CASSSRAPGYYEQYF,TGTGCCAGCAGCTCCAGAGCCCCAGGGTATTACGAGCAGTACTTC
many,.,TRBJ1-6,TRBV20-1,CSAGGLGIYNSPLHF,TGCAGTGCGGGGGGTTTGGGAATATACAATTCACCCCTCCACTTT
.,.,TRBJ1-5,TRBV9,CASSVDGISNQPQHF,TGTGCCAGCAGCGTAGACGGCATTAGCAATCAGCCCCAGCATTTT
.,.,TRBJ2-4,TRBV7-8,CASSLYGVAKNIQYF,TGTGCCAGCAGCTTATACGGGGTAGCCAAAAACATTCAGTACTTC
.,TRBD2,TRBJ2-3,TRBV6-1,CASRQTGGRTDTQYF,TGTGCCAGCAGACAAACGGGGGGGCGCACAGATACGCAGTATTTT
many,.,TRBJ1-1,TRBV2,CASISGLGAGFF,TGTGCCAGCATTTCCGGCCTGGGTGCTGGTTTCTTT
many,.,TRBJ2-7,TRBV2,CASRHRLGEQYF,TGTGCCAGTAGACACCGGCTGGGCGAGCAGTACTTC
few,.,TRBJ2-5,TRBV7-7,CASSLGLSGQGETQYF,TGTGCTAGCAGCTTAGGTCTATCGGGCCAGGGGGAGACCCAGTACTTC
many,.,TRBJ1-1,TRBV6-2/TRBV6-3,CASTHGVGGGTEAFF,TGTGCCAGCACCCACGGCGTGGGGGGGGGCACTGAAGCTTTCTTT
.,.,TRBJ1-1,TRBV20-1,CSAIGDSWDTEAFF,TGCAGTGCCATTGGGGATTCTTGGGACACTGAAGCTTTCTTT
.,TRBD2,TRBJ2-7,TRBV6-1,CASSNRLAEYEQYF,TGTGCCAGCAGTAATAGACTAGCGGAGTACGAGCAGTACTTC
.,.,TRBJ2-5,TRBV6-2/TRBV6-3,CASSYSGVQETQYF,TGTGCCAGCAGTTACTCCGGGGTACAAGAGACCCAGTACTTC
.,.,TRBJ1-4,TRBV9,CASSVVGTAGEKLFF,TGTGCCAGCAGCGTAGTAGGAACAGCGGGTGAAAAACTGTTTTTT
many,TRBD1,TRBJ1-1,TRBV30,CAWSVRDRGRTEAFF,TGTGCCTGGAGTGTAAGGGACAGGGGGCGAACTGAAGCTTTCTTT
many,TRBD1,TRBJ2-5,TRBV7-8,CASRGQGAFGETQYF,TGTGCCAGCAGGGGCCAGGGGGCTTTTGGAGAGACCCAGTACTTC
many,TRBD2,TRBJ2-3,TRBV19,CASSPGLGTDTQYF,TGTGCCAGTAGCCCGGGACTAGGCACAGATACGCAGTATTTT
few,.,TRBJ2-7,TRBV6-2/TRBV6-3,CAGSGGNAGEQYF,TGTGCCGGTAGTGGGGGGAATGCGGGGGAGCAGTACTTC
many,TRBD2,TRBJ2-1,TRBV6-5,CASSWEGGVAGVDEQFF,TGTGCCAGCAGTTGGGAGGGTGGGGTAGCGGGAGTGGATGAGCAGTTCTTC
many,.,TRBJ1-1,TRBV5-1,CASRSGHPANTEAFF,TGCGCCAGCAGATCGGGACACCCAGCGAACACTGAAGCTTTCTTT
many,.,TRBJ2-1,TRBV5-5,CASRPQGTGHNEQFF,TGTGCCAGCAGACCACAGGGTACCGGGCACAATGAGCAGTTCTTC
.,.,TRBJ2-7,TRBV6-1,CASSEQTGSYEQYF,TGTGCCAGCAGTGAACAGACGGGATCCTACGAGCAGTACTTC
.,TRBD2,TRBJ2-1,TRBV6-1,CASSRGGTSEYNEQFF,TGTGCCAGCAGTCGAGGAGGGACTAGCGAATACAATGAGCAGTTCTTC
many,.,TRBJ1-4,TRBV30,CAWRLRQSLNEKLFF,TGTGCCTGGAGACTGAGACAGAGTCTTAATGAAAAACTGTTTTTT
many,TRBD2,TRBJ2-5,TRBV7-8,CASSLQAGVVETQYF,TGTGCCAGCAGCTTGCAAGCGGGGGTAGTAGAGACCCAGTACTTC
.,.,TRBJ2-1,TRBV29-1,CSAGEQFF,TGCAGCGCAGGAGAGCAGTTCTTC